This TCR beta chain was captured in a study of cytomegalovirus exposure and HLA in healthy donors. 13 Jbeta primers and 60 Vbeta primers were used for the PCR. Sequencing was performed with immunoSEQ multiplex PCR; in TCRdb, only in-frame clones are kept and a portion is missing. This table has 120,000 or so clones, over 65% appearing once. Germline-derived CDR1 and CDR2 are SGHVS and FNYEAQ. The length of the CDR3 is 14 residues. Between the trimmed V and J ends, which lost 4 bases and 3 bases, there was a span of 9 bases. This clone was detected a few times. This receptor was taken from a man aged 18 to 29 in good health and CMV-seronegative. The rearrangement joins TRBV7-6 to TRBJ2-2; D might be TRBD2 (6 bases). Sample: PBMCs. The CDR3 region is CASSSGRHTGELFF. The CDR3 DNA sequence: TGTGCCAGCAGCTCCGGGAGACACACCGGGGAGCTGTTTTTT.